This entry features one T cell receptor (beta chain) sequence. Its cognate antigen is unknown. Without exception, sorted populations had purity beyond 98%. This entry comes from a study of beta chain features in type 1 diabetes. Study results and limitations: Fewer insertions but more deletions were seen at VDJ junctions in type 1 diabetes patients. Compared with healthy donors, patients appeared to share more similar naive, central memory and regulatory TCRB repertoires. All four CD4+ subsets of Type 1 diabetes patients contained TCRB CDR3s that were moderately but significantly shorter.

What was sequenced were expressed TCRB transcripts, since all of the isolated RNA had been reverse transcribed. The repertoire was sequenced with immunoSEQ multiplex PCR; TCRdb's copy has only in-frame clones and lacks some. The sample carries around 300,000 clones, 12% to 15% recorded once. V lost 9 bases and J 3 bases, leaving 14 bases between the germline ends. The germline V gene encodes CDR1 SGHVS and CDR2 FNYEAQ. CDR3 length: 14 amino acids. This TCR was sampled from a man aged 30 to 45 in good health. The sample consisted of central memory CD4+ T cells from blood. This chain links TRBV7-6 with TRBJ1-4; no clear D gene. This CDR3 reads CASQVSPANEKLFF. In nucleotides, the CDR3 is TGTGCCAGTCAGGTGTCCCCGGCTAATGAAAAACTGTTTTTT.